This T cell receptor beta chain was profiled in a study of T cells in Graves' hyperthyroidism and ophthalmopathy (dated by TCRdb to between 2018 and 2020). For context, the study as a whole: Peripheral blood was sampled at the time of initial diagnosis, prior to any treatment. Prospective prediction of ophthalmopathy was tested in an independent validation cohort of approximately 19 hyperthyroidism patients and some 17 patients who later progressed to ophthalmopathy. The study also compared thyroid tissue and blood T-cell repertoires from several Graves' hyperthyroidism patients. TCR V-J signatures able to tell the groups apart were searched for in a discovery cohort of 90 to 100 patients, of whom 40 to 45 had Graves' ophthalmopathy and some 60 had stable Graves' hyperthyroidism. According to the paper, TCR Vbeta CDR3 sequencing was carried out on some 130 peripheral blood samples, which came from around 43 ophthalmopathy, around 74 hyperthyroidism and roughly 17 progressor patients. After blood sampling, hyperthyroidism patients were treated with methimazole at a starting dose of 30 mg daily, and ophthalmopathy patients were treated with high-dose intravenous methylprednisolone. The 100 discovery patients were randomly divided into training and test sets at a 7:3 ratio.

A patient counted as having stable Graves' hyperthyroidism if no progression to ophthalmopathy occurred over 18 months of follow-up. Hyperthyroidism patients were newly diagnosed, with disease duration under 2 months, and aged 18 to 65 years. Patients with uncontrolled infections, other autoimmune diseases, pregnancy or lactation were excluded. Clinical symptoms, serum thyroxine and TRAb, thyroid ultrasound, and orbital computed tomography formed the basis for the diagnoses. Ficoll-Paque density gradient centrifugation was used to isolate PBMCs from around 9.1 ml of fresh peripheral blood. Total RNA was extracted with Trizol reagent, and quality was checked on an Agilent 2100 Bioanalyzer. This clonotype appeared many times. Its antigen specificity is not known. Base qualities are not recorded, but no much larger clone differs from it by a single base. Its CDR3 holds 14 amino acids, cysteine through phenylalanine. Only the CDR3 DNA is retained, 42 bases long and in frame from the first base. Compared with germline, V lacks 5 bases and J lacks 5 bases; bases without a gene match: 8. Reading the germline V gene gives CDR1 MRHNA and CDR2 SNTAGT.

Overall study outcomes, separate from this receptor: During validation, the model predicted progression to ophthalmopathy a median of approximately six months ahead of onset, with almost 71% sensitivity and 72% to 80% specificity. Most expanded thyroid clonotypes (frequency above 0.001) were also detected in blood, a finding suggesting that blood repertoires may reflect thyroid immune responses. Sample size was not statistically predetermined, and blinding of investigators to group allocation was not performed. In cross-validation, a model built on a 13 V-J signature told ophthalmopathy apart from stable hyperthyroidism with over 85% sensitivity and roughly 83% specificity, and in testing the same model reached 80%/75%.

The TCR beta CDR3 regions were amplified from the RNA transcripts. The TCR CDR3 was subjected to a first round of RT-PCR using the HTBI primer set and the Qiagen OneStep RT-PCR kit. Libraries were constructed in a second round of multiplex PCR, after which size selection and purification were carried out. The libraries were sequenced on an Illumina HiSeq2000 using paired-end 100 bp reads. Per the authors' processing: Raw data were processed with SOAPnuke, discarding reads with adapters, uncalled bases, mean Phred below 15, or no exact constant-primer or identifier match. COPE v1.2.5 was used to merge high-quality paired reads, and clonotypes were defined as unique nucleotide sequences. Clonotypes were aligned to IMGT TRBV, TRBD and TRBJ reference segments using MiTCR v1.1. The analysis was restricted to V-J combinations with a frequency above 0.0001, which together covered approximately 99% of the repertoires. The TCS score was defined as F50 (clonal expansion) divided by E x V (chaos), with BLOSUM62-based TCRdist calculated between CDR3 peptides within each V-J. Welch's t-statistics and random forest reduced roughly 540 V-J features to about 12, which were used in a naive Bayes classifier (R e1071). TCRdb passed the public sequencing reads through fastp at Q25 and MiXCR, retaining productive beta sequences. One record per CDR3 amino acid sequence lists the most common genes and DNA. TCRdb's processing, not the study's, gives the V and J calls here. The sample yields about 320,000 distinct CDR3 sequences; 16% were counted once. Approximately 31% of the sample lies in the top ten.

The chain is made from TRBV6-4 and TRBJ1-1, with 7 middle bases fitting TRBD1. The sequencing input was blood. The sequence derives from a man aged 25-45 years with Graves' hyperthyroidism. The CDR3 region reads CASSYLTGLTEAFF. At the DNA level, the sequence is TGTGCCAGCAGTTACCTGACAGGGCTAACTGAAGCTTTCTTT.